This is a list of T cell receptor beta chains from one sample in a study of naive and memory T cell subsets. TCRdb processed the UMI-ligation and nested PCR reads anew with MiXCR; each CDR3 protein has one entry. The profile shows approximately 82,000 distinct CDR3 sequences, about 7% of them singletons. The source material was central memory CD4+ T cells from blood. All receptors come from a human donor in good health. CDR3s include the opening cysteine and the closing phenylalanine or tryptophan. The D gene is left open where the match is weak. Clone size is not always given. Where it is, it says once, few, many or a class for expanded clones.

clone_size	v_call	d_call	j_call	cdr3_aa	cdr3_nt
few	TRBV19	TRBD1	TRBJ1-5	CASSGPGGYQPQHF	TGTGCCAGTAGTGGTCCAGGGGGTTATCAGCCCCAGCATTTT
many	TRBV7-9	NA	TRBJ1-2	CASSFTESYTF	TGTGCCAGCAGCTTCACCGAAAGCTACACCTTC
many	TRBV11-2	NA	TRBJ1-5	CASSLGPSQPQHF	TGTGCCAGCAGCTTAGGTCCCAGTCAGCCCCAGCATTTT
few	TRBV13	TRBD1	TRBJ2-4	CASSLGRGNIQYF	TGTGCCAGCAGCTTAGGCAGGGGGAACATTCAGTACTTC
many	TRBV7-8	TRBD1	TRBJ1-3	CASSTGQGLGNTIYF	TGTGCCAGCAGCACAGGACAGGGGTTGGGAAACACCATATATTTT
many	TRBV12-3/TRBV12-4	TRBD2	TRBJ2-7	CASRSSGTTYEQYF	TGTGCCAGCCGCTCTAGCGGGACAACCTACGAGCAGTACTTC
many	TRBV5-1	TRBD1	TRBJ2-5	CASSLRALAGGETQYF	TGCGCCAGCAGCCTACGAGCGCTCGCAGGGGGAGAGACCCAGTACTTC
few	TRBV14	NA	TRBJ2-7	CASSLYRYEQYF	TGTGCCAGCAGCCTGTATAGATACGAGCAGTACTTC
many	TRBV12-3/TRBV12-4	NA	TRBJ1-2	CASSSSVPPYGYTF	TGTGCCAGCAGCTCATCTGTCCCACCCTATGGCTACACCTTC
NA	TRBV3-1	TRBD2	TRBJ2-1	CASSALASSGQFF	TGTGCCAGCAGCGCACTAGCGAGTAGTGGGCAGTTCTTC
many	TRBV11-2	NA	TRBJ2-1	CASSGGAGHSGDEQFF	TGTGCCAGCAGCGGAGGAGCGGGACATTCCGGGGATGAGCAGTTCTTC
few	TRBV25-1	TRBD2	TRBJ2-3	CASSEGGSGSDTQYF	TGTGCCAGCAGCGAGGGAGGGAGTGGGTCAGATACGCAGTATTTT
many	TRBV19	TRBD1	TRBJ2-6	CASSTGAGANVLTF	TGTGCCAGTAGCACAGGGGCTGGGGCCAACGTCCTGACTTTC
NA	TRBV10-3	TRBD1	TRBJ1-1	CAISRRTGTGATEAFF	TGTGCCATCAGCCGACGAACCGGGACAGGGGCCACTGAAGCTTTCTTT
many	TRBV7-3	TRBD2	TRBJ2-4	CASSLPGLAGDGAKNIQYF	TGTGCCAGCAGCTTACCGGGACTAGCGGGGGACGGAGCCAAAAACATTCAGTACTTC
many	TRBV30	NA	TRBJ1-6	CAWRGTSYNSPLHF	TGTGCCTGGAGAGGGACATCGTATAATTCACCCCTCCACTTT
many	TRBV3-1	NA	TRBJ1-1	CASSQGAGKNTEAFF	TGTGCCAGCAGCCAGGGGGCCGGAAAAAACACTGAAGCTTTCTTT
NA	TRBV20-1	TRBD1	TRBJ2-5	CSASPGQKETQYF	TGCAGTGCTAGTCCGGGACAGAAAGAGACCCAGTACTTC
many	TRBV5-1	NA	TRBJ1-2	CASSLGQHAYNYGYTF	TGCGCCAGCAGCCTAGGACAGCACGCCTATAACTATGGCTACACCTTC
NA	TRBV12-3/TRBV12-4	NA	TRBJ1-5	CASSPGGQNNQPQHF	TGTGCCAGCAGTCCCGGAGGGCAGAACAATCAGCCCCAGCATTTT
many	TRBV7-2	TRBD2	TRBJ2-1	CASSLAGEYNEQFF	TGTGCCAGCAGCCTAGCGGGGGAATACAATGAGCAGTTCTTC
many	TRBV18	NA	TRBJ1-5	CASSPRGGAYSNQPQHF	TGTGCCAGCTCACCACGTGGAGGGGCTTATAGCAATCAGCCCCAGCATTTT
NA	TRBV10-3	NA	TRBJ2-7	CAISNRAESEQYF	TGTGCCATCAGTAACCGGGCCGAAAGCGAGCAGTACTTC
NA	TRBV29-1	NA	TRBJ2-1	CSVVETGREQFF	TGCAGCGTTGTAGAGACCGGGCGTGAGCAGTTCTTC
NA	TRBV7-9	NA	TRBJ2-3	CASSPSYNTDTQYF	TGTGCCAGCAGCCCAAGCTATAACACAGATACGCAGTATTTT